These 23 T cell receptor beta chains originate from one sample sequenced in a study of beta chain features in type 1 diabetes. Regarding the study as a whole: In all four CD4+ subsets, TCRB CDR3 length was significantly, moderately reduced in type 1 diabetes.

Their specific antigens are unknown. Expressed TCRB transcripts were sequenced because the isolated RNA had all been reverse transcribed beforehand. Some clones are missing from TCRdb's copy, which holds only in-frame ones; the method was immunoSEQ multiplex PCR. The sample has about 170,000 clones, approximately 8% seen once. Sequencing was done on a sample of central memory CD4+ T cells from blood. These receptor sequences come from a woman between 35 and 50 years old with type 1 diabetes.

This clone showed up many times. The chain links TRBV7-2 to TRBJ2-6; 8 positions agree with TRBD2. The germline CDR1 and CDR2 sequences are SGHTA and FQGNSA. Unmatched junction bases numbered 7, after V lost 1 base and J lost 2 bases. There are 18 residues in the CDR3. The CDR3: CASSLGQGRGAGANVLTF. The CDR3 DNA is TGTGCCAGCAGCTTAGGCCAGGGGCGGGGGGCTGGGGCCAACGTCCTGACTTTC.

V is TRBV7-9 and J is TRBJ1-1; D is uncertain. V dropped 5 bases and J dropped 1 base, with 8 bases sitting between them. This CDR3 comprises 13 residues. CDR1 is SEHNR and CDR2 is FQNEAQ in the germline V gene (reference sequence). The CDR3 here is CASSAAANTEAFF. The DNA for the CDR3 is TGTGCCAGCAGCGCTGCGGCGAACACTGAAGCTTTCTTT.

The chain employs TRBV7-2 and TRBJ1-1, with D unclear. With 0 bases removed from V and 1 base from J, the gap between germline ends came to 6 bases. The germline V gene has CDR1 SGHTA and CDR2 FQGNSA. The CDR3 length is 14 residues. For the CDR3, the DNA is TGTGCCAGCAGCTTAGCCCCAGGGAACACTGAAGCTTTCTTT. This sequence encodes CASSLAPGNTEAFF.

The CDR3 DNA reads as TGTGCCAGCAGTACCCAGGGGCTCCTTAATTCACCCCTCCACTTT. Translated, it gives CASSTQGLLNSPLHF. This chain connects TRBV28 to TRBJ1-6; D might be TRBD1 (6 bases). This CDR3 spans 15 amino acids. The germline gives CDR1 MDHEN, CDR2 SYDVKM. Trimming removed 5 bases from V and 6 bases from J, with 14 bases in between. The full variable domain, with the rest looked up from reference TRBV28 and TRBJ1-6, is DVKVTQSSRYLVKRTGEKVFLECVQDMDHENMFWYRQDPGLGLRLIYFSYDVKMKEKGDIPEGYSVSREKKERFSLILESASTNQTSMYLCASSTQGLLNSPLHFGNGTRLTVT.

V gene TRBV4-2 combines with J gene TRBJ2-7; 8 nucleotides align to TRBD2. With V trimmed by 5 bases and J by 0 bases, 12 bases remained unmatched. CDR3 size: 17 residues. Per the germline V gene, CDR1 is LGHNA and CDR2 is YNFKEQ. The CDR3 here is CASSVRESGGSSYEQYF. As DNA, the CDR3 is TGTGCCAGCAGCGTCCGGGAGAGCGGGGGAAGCTCCTACGAGCAGTACTTC.

V usage is TRBV9 and J usage is TRBJ2-5; 14 bases are shared with TRBD2. After removal of 3 bases from V and 3 bases from J, the junction contained 4 bases not matched to a gene. The germline V gene has CDR1 SGDLS and CDR2 YYNGEE. The CDR3 contains 16 residues. The CDR3, as DNA: TGTGCCAGCAGCGACGGGACTAGCGGGAGCAAAGAGACCCAGTACTTC. Translating it yields CASSDGTSGSKETQYF.

This rearrangement joins TRBV20-1 to TRBJ1-2; D ambiguous. The CDR3 extends over 11 amino acids. Germline V CDR1 and CDR2: DFQATT, SNEGSKA (reference sequence). The V end was cut by 3 bases, the J end by 6 bases, with 8 bases between. The CDR3 coding sequence is TGCAGTGCTAGCCCGTTTAATGGCTACACCTTC. It specifies CSASPFNGYTF.

This clone turned up a few times. This sequence joins TRBV5-1 and TRBJ2-1, with D possibly matching TRBD2 (6 bases). The V and J ends lost 1 base and 10 bases respectively, with 15 bases between them. CDR1 and CDR2 from the germline V gene are SGHRS and YFSETQ. The CDR3 covers 14 residues. The CDR3 sequence: CASSLWEALGEQFF. The DNA of the CDR3 is TGCGCCAGCAGCTTGTGGGAGGCTCTAGGGGAGCAGTTCTTC. The complete variable domain, with remaining parts taken from reference TRBV5-1 and TRBJ2-1, reads KAGVTQTPRYLIKTRGQQVTLSCSPISGHRSVSWYQQTPGQGLQFLFEYFSETQRNKGNFPGRFSGRQFSNSRSEMNVSTLELGDSALYLCASSLWEALGEQFFGPGTRLTVL.

This clone was seen a handful of times. The chain is built from TRBV7-8 and TRBJ1-3; D unclear. The V gene's germline CDR1 is SGHVS and CDR2 FQNEAQ. The germline V and J ends were trimmed by 5 bases and 1 base, with 12 bases remaining between them. The CDR3 totals 15 residues. DNA of the CDR3: TGTGCCAGCAGCGCTAGTGAGTCGTCTGGAAACACCATATATTTT. Translation gives CASSASESSGNTIYF.

This chain joins TRBV28 and TRBJ2-7, with D hard to call. Trimming removed 3 bases at V and 3 bases at J, with 9 bases between. The germline V gene has CDR1 MDHEN and CDR2 SYDVKM. CDR3 size: 13 residues. The CDR3 nucleotides are TGTGCCAGCAGTTTTGGCCTTCTCTACGAGCAGTACTTC. Its translation: CASSFGLLYEQYF.

V is TRBV19 and J is TRBJ1-5; 8 bases match TRBD1. The germline gives CDR1 LNHDA, CDR2 SQIVND (reference sequence). The CDR3 is made up of 17 amino acids. Trimming cost V 4 bases and J 1 base; bases outside gene matches: 9. For the CDR3, the DNA is TGTGCCAGTAGTAGACCTGACAGGGGAGACAGCAATCAGCCCCAGCATTTT. Translated: CASSRPDRGDSNQPQHF.

Only a few counts were recorded for this clone. The chain uses TRBV7-2 and TRBJ2-7; possible D gene TRBD1, 5 bases. The CDR3 is 13 residues long. From germline, CDR1 is SGHTA and CDR2 FQGNSA. Trimming took 6 bases from V and 4 from J, leaving 13 bases between them. This chain's CDR3 is CASRGLVEYEQYF. The CDR3 DNA is TGTGCCAGCAGGGGGCTAGTCGAGTACGAGCAGTACTTC.

The rearrangement links TRBV5-1 to TRBJ2-3, with 12 bases fitting TRBD2. V trimming: 3 bases; J trimming: 6 bases; junction bases outside the gene matches: 5. The CDR3 sequence is 15 residues long. In germline, CDR1 is SGHRS, CDR2 YFSETQ. CDR3 sequence reads: CASSYRTSGVDTQYF. For the CDR3, the DNA is TGCGCCAGCAGCTACAGGACTAGCGGGGTGGATACGCAGTATTTT. The variable domain in full, completed from reference TRBV5-1 and TRBJ2-3, reads KAGVTQTPRYLIKTRGQQVTLSCSPISGHRSVSWYQQTPGQGLQFLFEYFSETQRNKGNFPGRFSGRQFSNSRSEMNVSTLELGDSALYLCASSYRTSGVDTQYFGPGTRLTVL.

This clone was seen more than once but under ten times. V is TRBV19 and J is TRBJ1-2; D gene unclear. CDR3 length: 12 amino acids. Germline assignment: CDR1 LNHDA and CDR2 SQIVND (reference sequence). V was clipped by 5 bases and J by 4 bases, with 8 bases between them. CDR3 coding DNA: TGTGCCAGTAGTGCCCGAGCCTATGGCTACACCTTC. This encodes CASSARAYGYTF. Complete variable domain (other parts from reference TRBV19 and TRBJ1-2): DGGITQSPKYLFRKEGQNVTLSCEQNLNHDAMYWYRQDPGQGLRLIYYSQIVNDFQKGDIAEGYSVSREKKESFPLTVTSAQKNPTAFYLCASSARAYGYTFGSGTRLTVV.

This chain joins TRBV19 and TRBJ1-2; the match to TRBD1 covers 7 bases. In germline, CDR1 is LNHDA, CDR2 SQIVND (reference sequence). The CDR3 length is 12 residues. Trimming took 4 bases from V and 8 from J; bases not matched to a gene: 4. The CDR3 region has the DNA TGTGCCAGTAGTAGTCGACAGGGCGGCTACACCTTC. It translates to CASSSRQGGYTF.

This clone was detected a few times. V usage is TRBV7-3 and J usage is TRBJ2-3, with a possible D match to TRBD2 (6 bases). Germline loops: CDR1 SGHTA, CDR2 FQGTGA. The CDR3 contains 16 residues. V lost 5 bases and J lost 1, with 16 bases in between. DNA of the CDR3: TGTGCCAGCAGCCTCCGACTAGGAAGAGGCACAGATACGCAGTATTTT. This encodes CASSLRLGRGTDTQYF.

This clone has more than one count but fewer than ten. This chain links TRBV7-9 with TRBJ2-5; 7 positions match TRBD2. Germline V lookup: CDR1 SEHNR, CDR2 FQNEAQ (reference sequence). CDR3 size: 14 residues. V lost 5 bases, J lost 5 bases, and 8 bases stayed unmatched. The CDR3: CASSLPIAGETQYF. The CDR3 bases are TGTGCCAGCAGCCTCCCCATAGCGGGCGAGACCCAGTACTTC.

The chain recombines TRBV5-6 with TRBJ2-7; 8 positions match TRBD1. Per the germline V gene, CDR1 is SGHDT and CDR2 is YYEEEE. V trimming: 1 base; J trimming: 2 bases; junction bases outside the gene matches: 5. The CDR3 has 15 amino acids. The DNA of the CDR3 is TGTGCCAGCAGCTTGTGGCAGGGGGCGGCCTACGAGCAGTACTTC. Translation gives CASSLWQGAAYEQYF.

V gene TRBV7-9 combines with J gene TRBJ1-4, with D tentatively TRBD1 (6 bases). The CDR3 spans 15 residues. CDR1 SEHNR and CDR2 FQNEAQ come from the germline V gene (reference sequence). Between the trimmed V and J ends, which lost 5 bases and 7 bases, there was a span of 17 bases. As DNA, the CDR3 is TGTGCCAGCAGCCCCATAGGGGGATTTGGTGAAAAACTGTTTTTT. The encoded protein is CASSPIGGFGEKLFF.

This chain connects TRBV5-4 to TRBJ1-4, with TRBD1 identical over 8 bases. V lost 4 bases to trimming and J lost 0 bases; unmatched junction nucleotides: 2. The CDR3 is made up of 15 amino acids. In germline, CDR1 is SGHNT, CDR2 YYREEE (reference sequence). CDR3 sequence (DNA): TGTGCCAGCAGCGAACAGGGGGCAACTAATGAAAAACTGTTTTTT. It is translated as CASSEQGATNEKLFF.

This rearrangement joins TRBV7-2 to TRBJ2-7; TRBD2 might be the D (6 bases). This CDR3 region has 15 residues. Germline V gives CDR1 SGHTA, CDR2 FQGNSA. V was trimmed by 2 bases and J by 2 bases, leaving 13 bases between them. DNA for the CDR3: TGTGCCAGCAGCTTATACGGGAGCGACACCTACGAGCAGTACTTC. It encodes CASSLYGSDTYEQYF.

The rearrangement joins TRBV28 to TRBJ2-1; D is possibly TRBD1 (5 bases). The CDR3 extends over 16 amino acids. In germline, CDR1 is MDHEN, CDR2 SYDVKM. Trimming pared 3 bases from V and 3 bases from J, leaving 15 bases between. This CDR3 is CASSLSQDNRYNEQFF. Here the CDR3 DNA reads TGTGCCAGCAGTTTGTCCCAGGACAACCGCTACAATGAGCAGTTCTTC.

This clone has just a few counts. The chain has TRBV28 and TRBJ1-2; D is undetermined. The CDR3 sequence is 14 residues long. The ends were cut back, 5 bases at V and 1 base at J, with 11 bases in the middle. CDR1 and CDR2 from the germline V gene are MDHEN and SYDVKM. The CDR3 loop reads CASSPPHNNYGYTF. The CDR3, as DNA: TGTGCCAGCAGTCCACCCCACAATAACTATGGCTACACCTTC.